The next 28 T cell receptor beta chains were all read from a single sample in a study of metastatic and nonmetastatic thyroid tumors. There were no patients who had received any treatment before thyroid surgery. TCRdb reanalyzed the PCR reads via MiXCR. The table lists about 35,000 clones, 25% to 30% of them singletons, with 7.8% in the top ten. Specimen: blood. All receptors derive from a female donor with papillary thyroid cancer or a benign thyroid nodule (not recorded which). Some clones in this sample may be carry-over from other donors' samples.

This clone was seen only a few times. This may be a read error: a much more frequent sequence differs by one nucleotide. CDR3 in amino acids: CASSYAITGANVLTF. The DNA for the CDR3 is TGTGCCAGCAGTTACGCGATTACTGGGGCCAACGTCCTTACCTTC. The chain recombines TRBV6-2 or TRBV6-3 with TRBJ2-6, with a tentative D call TRBD1 (5 bases). Germline values: CDR1 MNHEY, CDR2 SVGEGT. The CDR3 spans 15 residues.

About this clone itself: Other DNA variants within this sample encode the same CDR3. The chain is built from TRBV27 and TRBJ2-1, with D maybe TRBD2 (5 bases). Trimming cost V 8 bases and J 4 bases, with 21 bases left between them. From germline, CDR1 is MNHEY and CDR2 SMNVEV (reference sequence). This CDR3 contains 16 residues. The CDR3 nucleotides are TGTGCCAGCCTACCCGAAGGGAGTAGCTCATACAATGAGCAGTTCTTC. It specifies CASLPEGSSSYNEQFF.

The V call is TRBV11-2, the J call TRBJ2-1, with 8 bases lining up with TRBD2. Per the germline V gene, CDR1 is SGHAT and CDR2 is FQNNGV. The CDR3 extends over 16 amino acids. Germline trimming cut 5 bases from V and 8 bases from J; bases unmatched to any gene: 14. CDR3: CASSNGQAGEGDEQFF. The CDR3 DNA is TGTGCCAGCAGCAACGGACAAGCGGGAGAGGGCGATGAGCAGTTCTTC.

The CDR3, as DNA: TGTGCCACCAGTGATCCCGGGACAGCTATTTATGGCTACACCTTC. The encoded protein is CATSDPGTAIYGYTF. The chain combines TRBV24-1 with TRBJ1-2; 7 positions agree with TRBD1. Germline assignment: CDR1 KGHDR and CDR2 SFDVKD. This CDR3 is built from 15 residues. J gave up 5 bases and V 3 bases, and 8 bases lay outside the gene matches.

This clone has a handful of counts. CDR3: CASSGTSGRTDTQYF. CDR3 DNA: TGTGCCAGCAGTGGGACCAGCGGGAGAACAGATACGCAGTATTTT. The chain joins TRBV6-4 to TRBJ2-3; 8 bases map to TRBD2. The CDR3 runs 15 residues. The trim removed 4 bases at V and 3 bases at J, leaving 6 bases unmatched. Per germline, CDR1 MRHNA and CDR2 SNTAGT.

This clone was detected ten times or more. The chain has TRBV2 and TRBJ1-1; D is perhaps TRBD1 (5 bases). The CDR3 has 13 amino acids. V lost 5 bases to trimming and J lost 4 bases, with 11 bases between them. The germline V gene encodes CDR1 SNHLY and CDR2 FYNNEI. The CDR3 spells CASSLGLVTEAFF. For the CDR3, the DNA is TGTGCCAGCAGTTTGGGACTTGTCACTGAAGCTTTCTTT.

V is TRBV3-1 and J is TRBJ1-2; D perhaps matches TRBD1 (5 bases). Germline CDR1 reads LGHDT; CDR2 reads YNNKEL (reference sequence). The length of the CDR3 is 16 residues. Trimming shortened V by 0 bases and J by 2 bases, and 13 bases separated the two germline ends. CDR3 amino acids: CASSQDGTQLNYGYTF. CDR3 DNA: TGTGCCAGCAGCCAAGATGGGACGCAGTTAAACTATGGCTACACCTTC.

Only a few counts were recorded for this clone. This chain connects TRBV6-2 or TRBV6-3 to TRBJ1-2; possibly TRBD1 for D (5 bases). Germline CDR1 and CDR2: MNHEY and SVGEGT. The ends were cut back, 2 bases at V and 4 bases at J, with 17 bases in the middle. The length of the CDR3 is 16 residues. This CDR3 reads CASSYQGAVSPYGYTF. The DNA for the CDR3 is TGTGCCAGCAGTTACCAGGGTGCGGTCTCACCCTATGGCTACACCTTC.

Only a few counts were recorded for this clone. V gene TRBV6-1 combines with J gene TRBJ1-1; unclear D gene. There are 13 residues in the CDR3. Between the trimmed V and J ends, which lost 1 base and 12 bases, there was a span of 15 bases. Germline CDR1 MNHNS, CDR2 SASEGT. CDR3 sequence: CASSEGIGLVSFF. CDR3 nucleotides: TGTGCCAGCAGTGAAGGTATCGGTCTCGTGTCTTTCTTT.

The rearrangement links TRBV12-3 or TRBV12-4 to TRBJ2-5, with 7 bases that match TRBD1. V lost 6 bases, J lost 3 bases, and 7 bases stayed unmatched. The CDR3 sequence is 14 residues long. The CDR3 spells CASRQRTGKETQYF. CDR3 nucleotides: TGTGCCAGCAGACAAAGGACAGGCAAAGAGACCCAGTACTTC.

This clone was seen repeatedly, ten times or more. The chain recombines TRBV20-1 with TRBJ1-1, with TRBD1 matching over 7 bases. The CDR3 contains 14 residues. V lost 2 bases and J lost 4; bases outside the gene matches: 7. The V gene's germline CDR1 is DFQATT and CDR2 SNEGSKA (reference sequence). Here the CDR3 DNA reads TGCAGTGCTAGACGGCAGGGGGGTAGCACTGAAGCTTTCTTT. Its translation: CSARRQGGSTEAFF.

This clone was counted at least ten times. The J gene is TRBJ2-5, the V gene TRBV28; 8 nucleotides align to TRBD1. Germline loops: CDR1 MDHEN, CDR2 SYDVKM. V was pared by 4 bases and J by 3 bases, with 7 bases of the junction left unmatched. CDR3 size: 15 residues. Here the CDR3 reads CASSSPHRGEETQYF. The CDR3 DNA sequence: TGTGCCAGCAGTTCCCCCCACAGGGGGGAAGAGACCCAGTACTTC.

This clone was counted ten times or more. DNA for the CDR3: TGTGCCAGCAGCGGGGACAGGGGCCCTGAAGCTTTCTTT. Encoded protein: CASSGDRGPEAFF. V gene TRBV13 combines with J gene TRBJ1-1; 10 nucleotides agree with TRBD1. V lost 5 bases, J lost 6 bases, and 3 bases stayed unmatched. CDR1 is PRHDT, CDR2 FYEKMQ, per germline (reference sequence). The CDR3 covers 13 residues.

For the CDR3, the DNA is TGTGCCAGCAGCTTCTTTGGACAGGGGGCGCTTTCGGCCGAGCAGTACTTC. Its translation: CASSFFGQGALSAEQYF. The chain has TRBV11-2 and TRBJ2-7, with 11 bases that match TRBD1. CDR3 length equals 17 residues. The J segment lost 6 bases and the V segment lost 3 bases, leaving 13 bases of the junction unmatched. Germline V gives CDR1 SGHAT, CDR2 FQNNGV.

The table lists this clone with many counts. The CDR3 DNA is TGTGCCAGTACCCTACGGGATACGCAGTATTTT. This codes for CASTLRDTQYF. The chain employs TRBV19 and TRBJ2-3; D remains unclear. The V gene's germline CDR1 is LNHDA and CDR2 SQIVND (reference sequence). V lost 7 bases and J lost 6, with 8 bases in between. There are 11 residues in the CDR3. Full variable domain (missing parts from reference TRBV19 and TRBJ2-3): DGGITQSPKYLFRKEGQNVTLSCEQNLNHDAMYWYRQDPGQGLRLIYYSQIVNDFQKGDIAEGYSVSREKKESFPLTVTSAQKNPTAFYLCASTLRDTQYFGPGTRLTVL.

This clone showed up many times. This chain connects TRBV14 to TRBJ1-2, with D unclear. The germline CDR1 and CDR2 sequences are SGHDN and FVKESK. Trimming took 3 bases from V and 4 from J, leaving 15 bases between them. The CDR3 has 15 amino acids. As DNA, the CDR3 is TGTGCCAGCAGCCACCCCGCGCAGGCGACCTATGGCTACACCTTC. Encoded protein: CASSHPAQATYGYTF.

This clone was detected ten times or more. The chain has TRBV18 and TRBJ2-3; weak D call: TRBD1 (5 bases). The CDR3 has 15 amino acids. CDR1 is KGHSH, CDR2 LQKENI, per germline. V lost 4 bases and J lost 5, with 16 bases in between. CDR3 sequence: CASSLGQGYGDTQYF. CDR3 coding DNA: TGTGCCAGCTCACTGGGGCAGGGTTATGGAGATACGCAGTATTTT. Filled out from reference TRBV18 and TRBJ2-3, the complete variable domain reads NAGVMQNPRHLVRRRGQEARLRCSPMKGHSHVYWYRQLPEEGLKFMVYLQKENIIDESGMPKERFSAEFPKEGPSILRIQQVVRGDSAAYFCASSLGQGYGDTQYFGPGTRLTVL.

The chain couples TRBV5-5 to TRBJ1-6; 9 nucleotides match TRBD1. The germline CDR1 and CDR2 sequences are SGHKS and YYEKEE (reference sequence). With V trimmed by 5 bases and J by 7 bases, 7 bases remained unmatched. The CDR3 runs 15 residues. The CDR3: CASSPFGTGNSPLHF. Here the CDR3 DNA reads TGTGCCAGCAGTCCCTTTGGGACAGGGAATTCACCCCTCCACTTT. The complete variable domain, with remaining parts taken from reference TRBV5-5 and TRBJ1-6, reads DAGVTQSPTHLIKTRGQQVTLRCSPISGHKSVSWYQQVLGQGPQFIFQYYEKEERGRGNFPDRFSARQFPNYSSELNVNALLLGDSALYLCASSPFGTGNSPLHFGNGTRLTVT.

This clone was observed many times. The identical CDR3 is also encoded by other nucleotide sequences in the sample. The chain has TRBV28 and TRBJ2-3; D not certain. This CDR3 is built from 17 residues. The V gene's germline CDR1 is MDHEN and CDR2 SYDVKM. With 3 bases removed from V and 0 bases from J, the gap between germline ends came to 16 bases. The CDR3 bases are TGTGCCAGCAGTTTTCTGGTGGTGGGGATTAGCACAGATACGCAGTATTTT. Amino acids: CASSFLVVGISTDTQYF. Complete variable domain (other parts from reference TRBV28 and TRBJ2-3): DVKVTQSSRYLVKRTGEKVFLECVQDMDHENMFWYRQDPGLGLRLIYFSYDVKMKEKGDIPEGYSVSREKKERFSLILESASTNQTSMYLCASSFLVVGISTDTQYFGPGTRLTVL.

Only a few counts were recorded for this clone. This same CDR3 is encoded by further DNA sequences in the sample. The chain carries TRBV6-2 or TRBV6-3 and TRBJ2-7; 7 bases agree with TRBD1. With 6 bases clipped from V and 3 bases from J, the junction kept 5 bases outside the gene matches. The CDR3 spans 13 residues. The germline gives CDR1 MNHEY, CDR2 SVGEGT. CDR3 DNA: TGTGCCAGCAGCTACAGGGGCTACTACGAGCAGTACTTC. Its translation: CASSYRGYYEQYF.

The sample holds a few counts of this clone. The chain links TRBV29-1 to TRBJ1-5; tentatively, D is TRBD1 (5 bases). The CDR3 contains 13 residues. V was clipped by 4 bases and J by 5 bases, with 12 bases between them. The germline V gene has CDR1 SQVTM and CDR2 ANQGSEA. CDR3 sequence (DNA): TGCAGCGTTGGGGGGTGGGGTCATCAGCCCCAGCATTTT. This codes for CSVGGWGHQPQHF.

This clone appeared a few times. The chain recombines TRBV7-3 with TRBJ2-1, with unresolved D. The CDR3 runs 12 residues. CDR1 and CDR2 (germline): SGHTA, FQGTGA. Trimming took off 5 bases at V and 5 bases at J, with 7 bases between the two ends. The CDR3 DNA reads TGTGCCAGCAGCAAGAGCAACAATGAGCAGTTCTTC. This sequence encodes CASSKSNNEQFF. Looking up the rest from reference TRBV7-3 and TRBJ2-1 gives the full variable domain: GAGVSQTPSNKVTEKGKYVELRCDPISGHTALYWYRQSLGQGPEFLIYFQGTGAADDSGLPNDRFFAVRPEGSVSTLKIQRTERGDSAVYLCASSKSNNEQFFGPGTRLTVL.

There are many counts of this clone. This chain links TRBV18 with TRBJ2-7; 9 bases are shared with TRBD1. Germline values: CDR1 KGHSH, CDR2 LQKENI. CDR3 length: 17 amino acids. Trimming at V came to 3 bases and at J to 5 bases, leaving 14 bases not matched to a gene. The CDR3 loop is CASSPGQGLKAGHEQYF. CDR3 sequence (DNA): TGTGCCAGCTCACCGGGACAGGGTCTGAAAGCTGGCCACGAGCAGTACTTC.

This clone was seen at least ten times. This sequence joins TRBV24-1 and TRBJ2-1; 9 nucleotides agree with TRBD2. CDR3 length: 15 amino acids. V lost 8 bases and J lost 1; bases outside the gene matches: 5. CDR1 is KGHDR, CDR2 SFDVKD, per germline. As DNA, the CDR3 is TGTGCCACCACTAGCGGGGACTTGTCCTACAATGAGCAGTTCTTC. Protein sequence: CATTSGDLSYNEQFF.

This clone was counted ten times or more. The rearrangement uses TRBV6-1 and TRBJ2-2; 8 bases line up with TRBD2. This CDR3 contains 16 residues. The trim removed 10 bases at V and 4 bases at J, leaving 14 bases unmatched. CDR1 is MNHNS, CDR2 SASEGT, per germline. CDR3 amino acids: CATSTSGGSTTGELFF. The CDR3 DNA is TGTGCCACCTCCACCTCGGGAGGGTCGACCACCGGGGAGCTGTTTTTT.

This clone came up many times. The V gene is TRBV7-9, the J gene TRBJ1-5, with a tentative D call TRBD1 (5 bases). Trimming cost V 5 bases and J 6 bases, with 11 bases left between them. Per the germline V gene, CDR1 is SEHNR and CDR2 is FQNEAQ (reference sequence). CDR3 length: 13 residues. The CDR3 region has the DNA TGTGCCAGCAGCGGGCAGGGAGGTCAGCCCCAGCATTTT. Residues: CASSGQGGQPQHF.

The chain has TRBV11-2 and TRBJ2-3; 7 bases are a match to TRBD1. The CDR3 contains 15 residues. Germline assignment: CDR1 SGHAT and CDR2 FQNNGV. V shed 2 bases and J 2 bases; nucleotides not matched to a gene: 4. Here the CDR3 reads CASSLIDRDTDTQYF. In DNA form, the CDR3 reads TGTGCCAGCAGCTTAATAGACAGGGACACAGATACGCAGTATTTT. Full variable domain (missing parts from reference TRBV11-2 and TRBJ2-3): EAGVAQSPRYKIIEKRQSVAFWCNPISGHATLYWYQQILGQGPKLLIQFQNNGVVDDSQLPKDRFSAERLKGVDSTLKIQPAKLEDSAVYLCASSLIDRDTDTQYFGPGTRLTVL.

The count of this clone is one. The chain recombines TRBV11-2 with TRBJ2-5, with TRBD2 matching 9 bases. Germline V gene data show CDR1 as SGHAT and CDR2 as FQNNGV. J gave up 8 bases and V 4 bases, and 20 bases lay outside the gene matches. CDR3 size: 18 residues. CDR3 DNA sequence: TGTGCCAGCAGCTCCTGTCGGGGGGGGACTAGCCGAACAGACACCCAGTACTTC. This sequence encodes CASSSCRGGTSRTDTQYF.